This record covers a single T cell receptor (beta chain). The antigen is not known. Produced via immunoSEQ multiplex PCR; TCRdb's table is partial and in-frame only. This table has more than 1,200,000 clones, around 98.5% appearing once. This sample was taken from a study of shared clonotypes between healthy human individuals. On the study more broadly: Each donor had three CD4 naive, three CD4 memory, two CD8 naive and one CD8 memory plate.

V was shortened by 4 bases and J by 4 bases, with 13 bases between the two germline ends. Per germline, CDR1 MNHEY and CDR2 SVGAGI. The CDR3 is made up of 14 amino acids. General observations from the study: In this cohort, only blood was sampled, and tissue repertoires likely differ.

The split of CD4+ cells yielded CD45RA+ naive and CD45RA-negative memory subsets. The receptor comes from a man aged 25 to 45 in good health. Material: naive CD4+ T cells sorted from blood. This sample's subset: CD45RA+ positively selected. This chain links TRBV6-5 with TRBJ1-2; perhaps TRBD1 as D (6 bases). CDR3 sequence: CASSLLTGLYGYTF. The CDR3 nucleotides are TGTGCCAGCAGTTTGTTAACAGGGCTCTATGGCTACACCTTC.